This T cell receptor (beta chain) derives from a study of blood T cell repertoires in COVID-19. Study as a whole: From T cells, B-cell-depleted T cells, or PBMCs came the material, which was cDNA or gDNA.

Sequencing used immunoSEQ multiplex PCR; TCRdb keeps in-frame clones, though not all of them. The data hold 110,000 to 150,000 clones, with about nine tenths observed a single time. CDR1 is LNHDA, CDR2 SQIVND, per germline (reference sequence). V lost 5 bases to trimming and J lost 7 bases; unmatched junction nucleotides: 7. The CDR3 runs to 16 residues. The clonotype was recovered from a man in his fifties who had recovered from COVID-19. The chain uses TRBV19 and TRBJ2-2; 13 bases line up with TRBD2. What was sequenced was PBMCs or T cells enriched from blood (not recorded which). CDR3 amino acids: CASSAGLAGVNGELFF. The CDR3 bases are TGTGCCAGTAGTGCCGGACTAGCGGGAGTAAACGGGGAGCTGTTTTTT.